This T cell receptor beta chain was recovered during a study of blood T cell repertoires in COVID-19. Looking at the study overall: The samples span acute and convalescent COVID-19 from the United States, Italy and Spain. Sample material is recorded as cDNA or gDNA derived from T cells, B-cell-depleted T cells, or PBMCs.

Per the study methods: From reference gene primer amplification, estimates of nucleated cell counts were derived. Profiled with immunoSEQ multiplex PCR; TCRdb holds only in-frame clones, not every one. Clone size and V and J calls were adopted from that table, with D and trimming inferred from the DNA. The sample records some 350,000 clones, about 93% being singletons. The clonotype originates from a woman aged 18-29 years who had recovered from COVID-19. Sequences were obtained from peripheral blood.

The CDR3, as DNA: TGTGCCAGCAGCTTGTACAGGGTAAAGGGGGACATCAAGTCCCAGCATTTT. It codes for CASSLYRVKGDIKSQHF. J is TRBJ1-5 and V is TRBV5-8, with a weak D call TRBD1 (6 bases). V lost 1 base and J lost 11, with 25 bases in between. This CDR3 spans 17 amino acids. The V gene's germline CDR1 is SGHTS and CDR2 YDEGEE.